This T cell receptor beta chain appears in the sequencing data of a study of shared clonotypes between healthy human individuals. Broader study findings: The study's rarefaction showed incomplete sorted-subset sequencing despite large depth.

Authors' processing steps: There were no quality scores in the junction-only immunoSEQ sequences, so filtering differed. Here immunoSEQ multiplex PCR was the method, and the copy in TCRdb shows in-frame clones only, minus some. The V and J calls and the clone size are those of that table, but D and trimming were determined from the DNA. The sample consists of 1.5 million to 2.5 million clones, about 94% of them appearing once. Concerning this clone: Its antigen remains unidentified.

Terminally differentiated effector memory CD45RA+ cells were excluded from the naive CD8 cells, which were CD45RO-negative and positively selected for CCR7. All donors were Caucasian adults living in Nashville, Tennessee. Source material: naive CD8+ T cells sorted from blood. This receptor was taken from a man aged 18 to 29 in good health.

CDR3 sequence: CASSLGGFGNTIYF. The DNA of the CDR3 is TGTGCCAGCAGCTTGGGAGGGTTTGGAAACACCATATATTTT. The chain carries TRBV5-8 and TRBJ1-3; D unresolved. Germline CDR1 SGHTS, CDR2 YDEGEE. The CDR3 runs to 14 residues. The V end lost 0 bases, the J end lost 3 bases, and 7 bases lay between the germline ends.